This TCR beta chain was documented in a study of T cells after posttransplantation cyclophosphamide. Busulfan-fludarabine conditioning, marrow transplant, and cyclophosphamide on days +3 and +4 were administered. This clone occurred many times. Here immunoSEQ multiplex PCR was the method, and the copy in TCRdb shows in-frame clones only, minus some. The record shows a few thousand clones for this sample, with no singletons present. This CDR3 is built from 18 residues. Germline values: CDR1 SNHLY, CDR2 FYNNEI. V lost 3 bases to trimming and J lost 5 bases; unmatched junction nucleotides: 15. This receptor was taken from a female patient in her 60s who received an allogeneic stem cell transplant from an unrelated donor, was CMV-positive, and had acute GVHD only. The T cells may partly be graft donor cells. The chain has TRBV2 and TRBJ1-4; 7 positions match TRBD1. The sequenced sample was PBMCs, obtained 30 days after allogeneic stem cell transplant with posttransplant cyclophosphamide. CDR3 protein: CASSDTRQGKKGNEKLFF. The CDR3 DNA reads TGTGCCAGCAGTGATACTCGACAGGGAAAAAAGGGAAATGAAAAACTGTTTTTT.